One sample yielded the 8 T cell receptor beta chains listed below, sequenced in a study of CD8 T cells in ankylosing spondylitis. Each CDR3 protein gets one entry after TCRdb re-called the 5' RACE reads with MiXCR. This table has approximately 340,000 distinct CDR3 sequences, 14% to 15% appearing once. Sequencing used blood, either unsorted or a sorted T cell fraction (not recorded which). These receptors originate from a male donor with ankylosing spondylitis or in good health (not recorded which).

The CDR3 is CASSPQGGIHEQYF. As DNA, the CDR3 is TGTGCCAGCAGCCCCCAGGGGGGTATCCACGAGCAGTACTTC. The rearrangement links TRBV7-9 to TRBJ2-7; maybe TRBD1 (7 bases). V lost 5 bases and J lost 5, with 16 bases in between. CDR3 length: 14 amino acids. Germline CDR1 is SEHNR and CDR2 is FQNEAQ (reference sequence).

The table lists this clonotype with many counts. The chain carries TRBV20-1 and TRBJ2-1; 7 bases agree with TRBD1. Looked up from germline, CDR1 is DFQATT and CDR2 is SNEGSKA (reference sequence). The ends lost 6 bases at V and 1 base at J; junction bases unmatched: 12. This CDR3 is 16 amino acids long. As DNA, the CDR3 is TGCAGTGCGCCCGGACAGGAGGATAGGTCCTACAATGAGCAGTTCTTC. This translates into CSAPGQEDRSYNEQFF.

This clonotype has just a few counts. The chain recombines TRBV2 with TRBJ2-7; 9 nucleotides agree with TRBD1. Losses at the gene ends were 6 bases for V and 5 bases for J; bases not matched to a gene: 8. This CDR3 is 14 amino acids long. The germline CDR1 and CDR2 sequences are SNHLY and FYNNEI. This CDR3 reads CASRSDRGSDEQYF. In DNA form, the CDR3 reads TGTGCCAGCAGGTCGGACAGGGGATCCGACGAGCAGTACTTC.

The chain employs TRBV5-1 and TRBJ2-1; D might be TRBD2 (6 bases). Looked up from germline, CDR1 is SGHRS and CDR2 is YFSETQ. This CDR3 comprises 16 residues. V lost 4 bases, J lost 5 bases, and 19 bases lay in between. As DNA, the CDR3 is TGCGCCAGCAGCCCGGAGCCGGAGCGGGTCAACAATGAGCAGTTCTTC. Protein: CASSPEPERVNNEQFF.

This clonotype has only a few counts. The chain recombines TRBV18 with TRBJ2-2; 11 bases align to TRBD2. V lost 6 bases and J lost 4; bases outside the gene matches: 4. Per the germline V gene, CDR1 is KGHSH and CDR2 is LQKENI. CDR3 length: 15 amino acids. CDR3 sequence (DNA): TGTGCCAGCTCCCAAGGACTAGCGGGCACCGGGGAGCTGTTTTTT. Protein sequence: CASSQGLAGTGELFF.

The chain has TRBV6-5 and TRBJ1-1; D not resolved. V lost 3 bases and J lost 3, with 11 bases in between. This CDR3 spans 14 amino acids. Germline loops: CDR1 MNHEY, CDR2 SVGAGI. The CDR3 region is CASSYSTPDTEAFF. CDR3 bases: TGTGCCAGCAGTTATTCAACACCGGACACTGAAGCTTTCTTT.

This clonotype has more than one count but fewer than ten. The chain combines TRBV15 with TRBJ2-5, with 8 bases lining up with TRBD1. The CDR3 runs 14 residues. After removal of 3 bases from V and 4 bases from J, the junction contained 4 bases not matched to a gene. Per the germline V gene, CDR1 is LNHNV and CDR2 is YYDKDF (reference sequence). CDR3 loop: CATSRGQATETQYF. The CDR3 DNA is TGTGCCACCAGCAGGGGACAGGCGACAGAGACCCAGTACTTC.

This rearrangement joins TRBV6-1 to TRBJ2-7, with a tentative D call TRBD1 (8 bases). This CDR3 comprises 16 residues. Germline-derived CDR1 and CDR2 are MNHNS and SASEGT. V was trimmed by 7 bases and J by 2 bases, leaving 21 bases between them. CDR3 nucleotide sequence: TGTGCCAGCAACATACAGGGGGGGACGACGACCTACGAGCAGTACTTC. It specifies CASNIQGGTTTYEQYF.